One and the same sample provided the 4 T cell receptor beta chains below, sequenced in a study of T-cell reconstitution after alpha-beta-depleted transplantation in children. For TCRbeta, the library was prepared with unique molecular identifiers. TCRdb called the PCR reads again in MiXCR, with one record for every CDR3 protein. The data show 600,000 to 800,000 distinct CDR3 sequences, around 13% seen once. Sequenced here: PBMCs, sampled before TCRalphabeta/CD19-depleted stem cell transplant. These receptors originate from a girl aged 2-10 years with congenital amegakaryocytic thrombocytopenia, due to receive a stem cell transplant.

The chain employs TRBV7-9 and TRBJ2-7; D uncertain. V shed 5 bases and J shed 4 bases, with 18 bases lying between them. Germline V lookup: CDR1 SEHNR, CDR2 FQNEAQ (reference sequence). This CDR3 spans 15 amino acids. CDR3 DNA sequence: TGTGCCAGCAGCCCCAGTCGCGTGAAGTTGTACGAGCAGTACTTC. This encodes CASSPSRVKLYEQYF. Combining the CDR3 with reference TRBV7-9 and TRBJ2-7 gives the whole variable domain DTGVSQNPRHKITKRGQNVTFRCDPISEHNRLYWYRQTLGQGPEFLTYFQNEAQLEKSRLLSDRFSAERPKGSFSTLEIQRTEQGDSAMYLCASSPSRVKLYEQYFGPGTRLTVT.

Many counts were recorded for this clonotype. The chain carries TRBV7-7 and TRBJ2-5; D remains unclear. Germline assignment: CDR1 SSHAT and CDR2 FNYEAQ (reference sequence). V was shortened by 3 bases and J by 1 base, with 9 bases between the two germline ends. The CDR3 length is 14 residues. CDR3 sequence reads: CASSFAGAQETQYF. DNA for the CDR3: TGTGCCAGCAGCTTTGCTGGAGCCCAAGAGACCCAGTACTTC.

Only a few counts were recorded for this clonotype. This sequence joins TRBV30 and TRBJ2-7; possible D gene TRBD1, 5 bases. The CDR3 spans 11 residues. Per the germline V gene, CDR1 is GTSNPN and CDR2 is SVGIG (reference sequence). The V and J ends lost 5 bases and 8 bases respectively, with 13 bases between them. In nucleotides, the CDR3 is TGTGCCTGGCTGGAAGACAGTAAGCAGTACTTC. This encodes CAWLEDSKQYF.

The V call is TRBV30, the J call TRBJ1-1; D may be TRBD1 (5 bases). This CDR3 region has 12 residues. The germline V and J ends were trimmed by 0 bases and 9 bases, with 11 bases remaining between them. Germline V CDR1 and CDR2: GTSNPN, SVGIG (reference sequence). CDR3 protein: CAWSVVGAKAFF. The CDR3 DNA is TGTGCCTGGAGTGTAGTCGGGGCCAAAGCTTTCTTT.